The 30 T cell receptor beta chains given below trace back to one sample, sequenced in a study of cytotoxic CD8 clonotypes in ibrutinib-treated CLL. Assay used: immunoSEQ multiplex PCR; TCRdb lists only in-frame clones, some missing. The repertoire has roughly 180,000 clones, around three quarters of them found once; the top ten carry over 10%. The starting material was PBMCs, obtained after 24 months of ibrutinib treatment. These TCRs come from a human donor with chronic lymphocytic leukemia.

This clone was observed a single time. The chain couples TRBV29-1 to TRBJ1-4; 11 positions match TRBD1. This CDR3 is built from 13 residues. Germline CDR1 SQVTM, CDR2 ANQGSEA. V shed 1 base, J shed 11 bases, and the junction held 3 bases outside the gene matches. CDR3 nucleotide sequence: TGCAGCGTTGAAGGGACAGGGGGCCAGAAACTGTTTTTT. Its translation: CSVEGTGGQKLFF.

The chain couples TRBV5-4 to TRBJ1-2; TRBD1 aligns across 11 bases. J was trimmed by 5 bases and V by 4 bases; bases with no gene match: 4. This CDR3 is built from 14 residues. Germline-derived CDR1 and CDR2 are SGHNT and YYREEE (reference sequence). The CDR3 sequence: CASSVDRGLYGYTF. CDR3 DNA: TGTGCCAGCAGCGTGGACAGGGGGCTTTATGGCTACACCTTC. Drawing the rest from reference TRBV5-4 and TRBJ1-2, the complete variable domain is ETGVTQSPTHLIKTRGQQVTLRCSSQSGHNTVSWYQQALGQGPQFIFQYYREEENGRGNFPPRFSGLQFPNYSSELNVNALELDDSALYLCASSVDRGLYGYTFGSGTRLTVV.

The J gene is TRBJ2-7, the V gene TRBV4-3; D could derive from TRBD1 or TRBD2 (6 bases each). The CDR3 has 15 amino acids. V was clipped by 0 bases and J by 6 bases, with 15 bases between them. Germline loops: CDR1 LGHNA, CDR2 YSLEER. The CDR3 loop is CASSQEEGGLIEQYF. CDR3 DNA: TGCGCCAGCAGCCAAGAAGAGGGGGGCTTAATCGAGCAGTACTTC.

CDR3 nucleotides: TGTGCCAGCAGTATCGACGGAGGGAACACTGAAGCTTTCTTT. This gives the protein CASSIDGGNTEAFF. The V gene is TRBV6-5, the J gene TRBJ1-1, with unresolved D. The CDR3 runs to 14 residues. Trimming stripped 5 bases from V and 1 base from J, with 11 bases between. From germline, CDR1 is MNHEY and CDR2 SVGAGI.

The genes are TRBV7-9 and TRBJ1-4, with a possible D match to TRBD1 (6 bases). The CDR3 is 15 amino acids. In germline, CDR1 is SEHNR, CDR2 FQNEAQ (reference sequence). Trimming took 5 bases from V and 1 from J, leaving 11 bases between them. The CDR3 protein is CASSSGQLTNEKLFF. DNA of the CDR3: TGTGCCAGCAGCAGCGGACAGTTAACTAATGAAAAACTGTTTTTT.

V is TRBV5-6 and J is TRBJ1-1; 10 bases agree with TRBD1. Germline trimming cut 2 bases from V and 5 bases from J; bases unmatched to any gene: 12. Germline V gene lookup returns CDR1 SGHDT and CDR2 YYEEEE. The CDR3 spans 17 residues. In DNA, the CDR3 is TGTGCCAGCAGCTTCACCATAAACCGGGGACAGGGGACTGAAGCTTTCTTT. Residues: CASSFTINRGQGTEAFF.

This clone turned up a few times. Sequence at one end of the junction differs from germline and may be a read error. V and J are TRBV27 and TRBJ1-1; 9 bases map to TRBD1. This CDR3 has 15 residues. Looked up from germline, CDR1 is MNHEY and CDR2 is SMNVEV (reference sequence). The CDR3, as DNA: TGTGCCAGCAGTATATCGGGACAGGGAGTCACTGAAGCTTTCTTT. It translates to CASSISGQGVTEAFF.

This clone came up once. The chain joins TRBV11-2 to TRBJ2-1; D is ambiguous. Germline assignment: CDR1 SGHAT and CDR2 FQNNGV. The germline V and J ends were trimmed by 1 base and 4 bases, with 11 bases remaining between them. CDR3 size: 15 residues. In DNA, the CDR3 is TGTGCCAGCAGCTTAGTTCCCGCGGTATACAATGAGCAGTTCTTC. Protein: CASSLVPAVYNEQFF.

This chain connects TRBV29-1 to TRBJ1-2; TRBD1 aligns across 11 bases. The ends lost 6 bases at V and 11 bases at J; junction bases unmatched: 20. The length of the CDR3 is 16 residues. Germline CDR1 reads SQVTM; CDR2 reads ANQGSEA. The chain's CDR3 is CSVTNPGTGGVARYTF. The DNA for the CDR3 is TGCAGCGTAACCAACCCAGGGACAGGGGGAGTTGCGCGATACACCTTC.

In this sample, this clone turned up a few times. The chain has TRBV7-2 and TRBJ2-7, with 10 positions matching TRBD1. The J segment lost 5 bases and the V segment lost 6 bases, leaving 10 bases of the junction unmatched. Germline CDR1 and CDR2: SGHTA and FQGNSA. CDR3 length: 15 amino acids. CDR3 amino acids: CASSKTQTGGNEQYF. DNA for the CDR3: TGTGCCAGCAGTAAGACTCAGACAGGGGGCAACGAGCAGTACTTC.

This chain uses TRBV5-1 with TRBJ1-1; D perhaps matches TRBD1 (5 bases). Germline V gene data show CDR1 as SGHRS and CDR2 as YFSETQ. The CDR3 totals 13 residues. V lost 5 bases to trimming and J lost 1 base, with 9 bases between them. The CDR3, as DNA: TGCGCCAGCAGTCCCGGGACGAACACTGAAGCTTTCTTT. This encodes CASSPGTNTEAFF.

V gene TRBV6-5 combines with J gene TRBJ2-7, with D unclear. CDR1 is MNHEY and CDR2 is SVGAGI in the germline V gene. V lost 2 bases and J 2 bases, leaving 16 bases between the germline ends. This CDR3 has 16 residues. The CDR3 DNA reads as TGTGCCAGCAGTTACGCCCCGTTGGGTGGTGCCTACGAGCAGTACTTC. Protein: CASSYAPLGGAYEQYF.

The chain has TRBV29-1 and TRBJ2-7, with 9 bases identical to TRBD2. V dropped 1 base and J dropped 4; count of bases not matched to a gene: 2. The CDR3 is 13 residues long. Germline V gene sequence: CDR1 SQVTM, CDR2 ANQGSEA. For the CDR3, the DNA is TGCAGCGTTGAAGTGCTAGCGGGATACGAGCAGTACTTC. Its translation is CSVEVLAGYEQYF.

The rearrangement links TRBV18 to TRBJ2-1; no firm D call. Per the germline V gene, CDR1 is KGHSH and CDR2 is LQKENI. V was cut by 5 bases and J by 7 bases, with 6 bases left in between. The CDR3 totals 11 residues. CDR3 coding DNA: TGTGCCAGCTCAGGTAGGAATGAGCAGTTCTTC. This encodes CASSGRNEQFF.

The chain has TRBV4-3 and TRBJ1-2; 8 nucleotides line up with TRBD1. V shed 4 bases, J shed 7 bases, and the junction held 14 bases outside the gene matches. The CDR3 has 16 residues. Germline V gene sequence: CDR1 LGHNA, CDR2 YSLEER. CDR3 bases: TGCGCCAGCAGCCCAGTCGGACAGGGCATCCTCGGTGGCTACACCTTC. Amino acids: CASSPVGQGILGGYTF.

The chain is built from TRBV7-9 and TRBJ2-3; D remains unclear. CDR1 is SEHNR, CDR2 FQNEAQ, per germline (reference sequence). With 1 base removed from V and 2 bases from J, the gap between germline ends came to 7 bases. There are 14 residues in the CDR3. CDR3 sequence reads: CASSLGRYTDTQYF. For the CDR3, the DNA is TGTGCCAGCAGCTTAGGTCGCTACACAGATACGCAGTATTTT.

This chain joins TRBV7-2 and TRBJ2-3, with D uncertain. Deletions cut 7 bases from V and 0 bases from J, with 11 bases between. The CDR3 loop spans 14 amino acids. Germline V lookup: CDR1 SGHTA, CDR2 FQGNSA. The CDR3 reads CASTPRVSTDTQYF. In nucleotides, the CDR3 is TGTGCCAGCACCCCCCGGGTTAGCACAGATACGCAGTATTTT. Based on the CDR3 plus reference TRBV7-2 and TRBJ2-3, the full variable domain is GAGVSQSPSNKVTEKGKDVELRCDPISGHTALYWYRQSLGQGLEFLIYFQGNSAPDKSGLPSDRFSAERTGGSVSTLTIQRTQQEDSAVYLCASTPRVSTDTQYFGPGTRLTVL.

The V and J genes are TRBV7-2 and TRBJ1-5, with 8 bases matching TRBD1. CDR1 and CDR2 (germline): SGHTA, FQGNSA. V trimming: 4 bases; J trimming: 0 bases; junction bases outside the gene matches: 5. The CDR3 runs 16 residues. The CDR3 loop is CASSSQGADSNQPQHF. CDR3 sequence (DNA): TGTGCCAGCAGCTCCCAGGGGGCCGATAGCAATCAGCCCCAGCATTTT.

V and J are TRBV15 and TRBJ2-6; D is unresolved. This CDR3 has 17 amino acids. The ends were cut back, 5 bases at V and 2 bases at J, with 16 bases in the middle. Germline lookup yields CDR1 LNHNV and CDR2 YYDKDF (reference sequence). The CDR3 is CATSETSPATGANVLTF. Here the CDR3 DNA reads TGTGCCACCAGCGAGACATCCCCAGCCACTGGGGCCAACGTCCTGACTTTC.

The sample holds a few counts of this clone. This rearrangement joins TRBV27 to TRBJ1-5, with TRBD1 matching over 7 bases. Germline assignment: CDR1 MNHEY and CDR2 SMNVEV (reference sequence). The CDR3 sequence is 15 residues long. V dropped 4 bases and J dropped 0; count of bases not matched to a gene: 3. The CDR3 is CASSWDRYSNQPQHF. In DNA, the CDR3 is TGTGCCAGCAGTTGGGACAGATATAGCAATCAGCCCCAGCATTTT.

This chain joins TRBV18 and TRBJ2-5, with D perhaps TRBD2 (6 bases). V gave up 3 bases and J gave up 7 bases, with 21 bases separating them. CDR1 is KGHSH, CDR2 LQKENI, per germline. This CDR3 has 16 residues. The CDR3 coding sequence is TGTGCCAGCTCACCTTCCCGAGATGGAGGGCCCGGGACCCAGTACTTC. Translating it yields CASSPSRDGGPGTQYF.

The J gene is TRBJ1-1, the V gene TRBV4-3; D not certain. The CDR3 is 15 amino acids. Trimming cost V 0 bases and J 6 bases, with 14 bases left between them. Germline V gene data show CDR1 as LGHNA and CDR2 as YSLEER. CDR3 in amino acids: CASSQDRKVTPEAFF. CDR3 nucleotide sequence: TGCGCCAGCAGCCAAGATCGTAAGGTAACCCCTGAAGCTTTCTTT.

The V gene is TRBV7-2, the J gene TRBJ1-2, with D perhaps matching TRBD1 (6 bases). The CDR3 runs 16 residues. Germline V lookup: CDR1 SGHTA, CDR2 FQGNSA. The V end was cut by 1 base, the J end by 10 bases, with 22 bases between. CDR3: CASSLVFLRTEPNYTF. In DNA form, the CDR3 reads TGTGCCAGCAGCTTAGTTTTTTTGAGGACAGAACCAAACTACACCTTC.

The V and J genes are TRBV4-2 and TRBJ2-7; 12 nucleotides agree with TRBD2. With V trimmed by 2 bases and J by 2 bases, 7 bases remained unmatched. Germline values: CDR1 LGHNA, CDR2 YNFKEQ. The CDR3 has 17 amino acids. In DNA, the CDR3 is TGTGCCAGCAGCCAACCCGGGACTAGCGGGCCGACCTACGAGCAGTACTTC. It codes for CASSQPGTSGPTYEQYF.

The J gene is TRBJ2-6, the V gene TRBV5-1; D is undetermined. Trimming cost V 0 bases and J 2 bases, with 3 bases left between them. The V gene's germline CDR1 is SGHRS and CDR2 YFSETQ. CDR3 length equals 14 residues. CDR3 sequence: CASSLVTGANVLTF. Written as DNA, the CDR3 is TGCGCCAGCAGCTTGGTAACTGGGGCCAACGTCCTGACTTTC.

The rearrangement joins TRBV28 to TRBJ2-1, with a weak D call TRBD1 (5 bases). The germline gives CDR1 MDHEN, CDR2 SYDVKM. V gave up 5 bases and J gave up 2 bases, with 19 bases separating them. The CDR3 loop spans 17 amino acids. The DNA of the CDR3 is TGTGCCAGCAGTCGCGCCTCCACCAGGGTCCCCTACAATGAGCAGTTCTTC. Its protein product is CASSRASTRVPYNEQFF.

The genes are TRBV19 and TRBJ2-7; D gene ambiguous. Trimming pared 5 bases from V and 4 bases from J, leaving 6 bases between. The length of the CDR3 is 11 residues. The V gene's germline CDR1 is LNHDA and CDR2 SQIVND (reference sequence). The CDR3 DNA is TGTGCCAGTAGTGCGCGTTACGAGCAGTACTTC. This translates into CASSARYEQYF.

The chain combines TRBV28 with TRBJ2-1, with D uncertain. The CDR3 is 15 residues long. Germline lookup yields CDR1 MDHEN and CDR2 SYDVKM. Trimming left V 7 bases short and J 2 bases short, with 15 bases between. CDR3 DNA: TGTGCCAGCACTCTGCGGACGTTGCCCTACAATGAGCAGTTCTTC. Its translation: CASTLRTLPYNEQFF. The entire variable domain, with the rest obtained from reference TRBV28 and TRBJ2-1, is as follows: DVKVTQSSRYLVKRTGEKVFLECVQDMDHENMFWYRQDPGLGLRLIYFSYDVKMKEKGDIPEGYSVSREKKERFSLILESASTNQTSMYLCASTLRTLPYNEQFFGPGTRLTVL.

The chain has TRBV4-1 and TRBJ1-5; D might be TRBD1 (5 bases). Germline V gene data show CDR1 as MGHRA and CDR2 as YSYEKL. With 1 base removed from V and 9 bases from J, the gap between germline ends came to 7 bases. This CDR3 has 12 residues. CDR3 protein: CASSQGGWPQHF. Here the CDR3 DNA reads TGCGCCAGCAGCCAAGGGGGGTGGCCCCAGCATTTT.

The chain joins TRBV18 to TRBJ2-7; 10 bases line up with TRBD2. V lost 6 bases and J lost 2; bases outside the gene matches: 4. This CDR3 has 14 amino acids. CDR1 and CDR2 from the germline V gene are KGHSH and LQKENI. CDR3 DNA: TGTGCCAGCTCCATAGCGGGGGGAACCTACGAGCAGTACTTC. As protein: CASSIAGGTYEQYF.